This T cell receptor beta chain was profiled in a study of shared clonotypes between healthy human individuals. For this clone: The antigen is unknown.

Study findings and constraints: Clonotype sharing across a few donors was observed for around 4.5% of naive CD4 clonotypes.

The table came from immunoSEQ multiplex PCR; TCRdb's copy has only in-frame clones and leaves some out. The sample gives about 2 million clones, about 95% of which show up once; 0.13% is in the top ten. This clonotype was sampled from a man aged 18 to 29 in good health. Material: naive CD4+ T cells sorted from blood. Subset described: CD45RA+ positively selected.

In DNA form, the CDR3 reads TGTGCCAGCAGTTTCACCAGTGAAGCTTTCTTT. Amino acid sequence: CASSFTSEAFF. The chain combines TRBV28 with TRBJ1-1; no firm D call. Germline CDR1 reads MDHEN; CDR2 reads SYDVKM. CDR3 length: 11 amino acids. Trimming took off 3 bases at V and 7 bases at J, with 6 bases between the two ends.